The sample holds one count of the clone carrying this T cell receptor beta chain. The data derive from a study of blood T cell repertoires in COVID-19. Study background: Donors in the United States, Italy and Spain gave samples during acute or convalescent COVID-19.

This CDR3 region has 14 residues. With 1 base removed from V and 5 bases from J, the gap between germline ends came to 11 bases. The germline gives CDR1 LNHDA, CDR2 SQIVND (reference sequence). Original analysis: Estimation of nucleated cell counts relied on the amplification of reference gene primers. Sequenced by immunoSEQ multiplex PCR; TCRdb stores in-frame clones only, minus some. V, J and clone size derive from that table, while D and trimming were established from the DNA sequence. The sample records over 90,000 clones, about 84% being singletons. The gene calls are TRBV19 and TRBJ2-5; D unresolved. Sequencing used peripheral blood. The sequence was collected from a man at least 80 years old with active or convalescent COVID-19. CDR3 residues: CASSIVGRIETQYF. The DNA of the CDR3 is TGTGCCAGTAGTATAGTGGGCAGAATTGAGACCCAGTACTTC.